This TCR beta chain originates from a study of cytomegalovirus exposure and HLA in healthy donors. This clone was recorded many times. Its antigen is as yet unknown. PCR amplification relied on 60 Vbeta primers (plus 13 Jbeta primers). Measured with immunoSEQ multiplex PCR; TCRdb has only the in-frame clones, and not every one. The table shows some 200,000 clones, with over 75% occurring only once. This CDR3 comprises 15 residues. The ends were cut back, 4 bases at V and 5 bases at J, with 18 bases in the middle. Germline loops: CDR1 LGHNA, CDR2 YNFKEQ. Study-wide findings and caveats: The authors later found HLA-associated TCR beta chains more clonally expanded than equally common others. Associated with cytomegalovirus, according to the listing, were 150 to 200 TCR beta chains. Analysis was carried out at a later point, and it linked a missense DCLRE1C variant to TCR beta V- and J-gene trimming.

The chain recombines TRBV4-2 with TRBJ2-7; D may be TRBD1 (6 bases). The clonotype comes from a man in his fifties in good health and CMV-seronegative. The sequenced sample consisted of PBMCs. The CDR3 reads CASSPNSLQGNEQYF. The CDR3 nucleotides are TGTGCCAGCAGCCCTAACTCCCTACAGGGAAACGAGCAGTACTTC.